The 4 T cell receptor beta chains below were found in one sample sequenced in a study of tissue T cells after allogeneic stem cell transplantation. Sequenced by immunoSEQ multiplex PCR; TCRdb stores in-frame clones only, minus some. This sample yields roughly 4,000 clones, of which less than 70% are seen a single time; roughly 30% belongs to the top ten. The sequencing used tissue from the ileum, collected at autopsy. These receptors were collected from an older male donor with lung cancer.

The chain is built from TRBV11-3 and TRBJ2-5, with a tentative D call TRBD2 (6 bases). The CDR3 contains 12 residues. Germline-derived CDR1 and CDR2 are SGHNT and YENEEA. V lost 5 bases and J lost 5, with 9 bases in between. CDR3 residues: CASSGGYETQYF. CDR3 nucleotide sequence: TGTGCCAGCAGCGGGGGGTACGAGACCCAGTACTTC.

The rearrangement joins TRBV7-3 to TRBJ1-3; D remains ambiguous. The CDR3 is 13 residues long. In germline, CDR1 is SGHTA, CDR2 FQGTGA. Trimming left V 5 bases short and J 2 bases short, with 7 bases between. The CDR3 coding sequence is TGTGCCAGCAGCCCAATTCCTGGAAACACCATATATTTT. It codes for CASSPIPGNTIYF.

This clone was found a few times. The chain is built from TRBV7-2 and TRBJ2-7, with 9 bases lining up with TRBD1. The CDR3 has 17 amino acids. Trimming took 1 base from V and 2 from J; bases not matched to a gene: 9. Per germline, CDR1 SGHTA and CDR2 FQGNSA. The CDR3 nucleotides are TGTGCCAGCAGCTTAGTTAGCACACAGGGGGCTGCCTACGAGCAGTACTTC. As protein: CASSLVSTQGAAYEQYF.

This clone was counted a few times. V usage is TRBV19 and J usage is TRBJ2-3, with TRBD2 identical over 9 bases. The CDR3 is 15 amino acids. V shed 3 bases and J 3 bases; nucleotides not matched to a gene: 4. Germline values: CDR1 LNHDA, CDR2 SQIVND (reference sequence). CDR3 loop: CASSMDLAGTDTQYF. In DNA form, the CDR3 reads TGTGCCAGTAGTATGGATCTAGCGGGAACAGATACGCAGTATTTT.